This T cell receptor beta chain was sequenced for a study of T cell clones after liver transplantation. Data came from immunoSEQ multiplex PCR; TCRdb stores just in-frame clones and leaves some out. The data hold 50,000 to 60,000 clones, with 70% to 80% observed a single time. Per the germline V gene, CDR1 is MNHNS and CDR2 is SASEGT. V was pared by 1 base and J by 9 bases, with 13 bases between. This CDR3 region has 14 residues. This clone has just a few counts. The TCR sequence derives from a human patient who received a liver transplant. Some of the T cells may derive from the graft donor. The input for sequencing was CD4+ T cells from blood, taken at the approximately 15-month timepoint. This chain links TRBV6-1 with TRBJ1-5; TRBD1 is a possible D gene (6 bases). The CDR3 loop is CASSEEGGRRPQHF. CDR3 DNA sequence: TGTGCCAGCAGTGAAGAGGGGGGACGGCGGCCCCAGCATTTT.